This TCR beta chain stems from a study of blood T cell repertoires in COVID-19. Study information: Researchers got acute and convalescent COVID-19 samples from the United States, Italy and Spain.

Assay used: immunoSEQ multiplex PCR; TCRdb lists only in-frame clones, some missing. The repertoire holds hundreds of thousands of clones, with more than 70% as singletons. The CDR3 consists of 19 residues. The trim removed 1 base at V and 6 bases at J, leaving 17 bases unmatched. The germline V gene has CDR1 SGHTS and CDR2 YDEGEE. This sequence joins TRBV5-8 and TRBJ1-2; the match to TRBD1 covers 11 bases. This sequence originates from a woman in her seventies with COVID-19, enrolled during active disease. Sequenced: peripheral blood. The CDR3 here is CASSLNLGTGGSGPDGYTF. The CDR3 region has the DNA TGTGCCAGCAGCTTGAATTTGGGGACAGGGGGATCGGGGCCTGATGGCTACACCTTC.